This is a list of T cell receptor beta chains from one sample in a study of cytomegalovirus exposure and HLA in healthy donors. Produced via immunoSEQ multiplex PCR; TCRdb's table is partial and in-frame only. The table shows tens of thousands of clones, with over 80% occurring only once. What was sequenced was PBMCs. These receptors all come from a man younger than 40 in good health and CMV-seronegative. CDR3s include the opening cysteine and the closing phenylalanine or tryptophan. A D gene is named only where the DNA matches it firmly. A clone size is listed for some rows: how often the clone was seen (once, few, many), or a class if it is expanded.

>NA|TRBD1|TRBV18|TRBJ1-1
TGTGCCAGCTCACCTACACTCCCAAAGACAGGGATCACTGAAGCTTTCTTT
CASSPTLPKTGITEAFF
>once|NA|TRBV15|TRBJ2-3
TGTGCCACCAGCAGAGATTCGGGGGATGGTTCAGATACGCAGTATTTT
CATSRDSGDGSDTQYF
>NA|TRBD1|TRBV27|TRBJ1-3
TGTGCCAGCAGTATTGACAGGGGCGGAAACACCATATATTTT
CASSIDRGGNTIYF
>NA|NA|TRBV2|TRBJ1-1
TGTGCCAGAACCAGCGGGGTAAGTGAAGCTTTCTTT
CARTSGVSEAFF
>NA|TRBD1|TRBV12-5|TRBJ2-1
TGTGCTAGTGGTTTAAACTCGGGACAGCTCTCCTACAATGAGCAGTTCTTC
CASGLNSGQLSYNEQFF
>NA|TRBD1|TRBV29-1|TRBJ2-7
TGCAGCGGGGGGGACAGGGGGCGCGGCGAGCAGTACTTC
CSGGDRGRGEQYF
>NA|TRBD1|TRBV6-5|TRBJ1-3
TGTGCCAGCAGTTATTCATGGGACAGCGGAAACACCATATATTTT
CASSYSWDSGNTIYF
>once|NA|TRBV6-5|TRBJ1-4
TGTGCCAGCATTTGTAAAGGGGCGACTAATGAAAAACTGTTTTTT
CASICKGATNEKLFF
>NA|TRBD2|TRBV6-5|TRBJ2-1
TGTGCCAGCAGTTCAAACCGAGCGGGAACCGGTAATGAGCAGTTCTTC
CASSSNRAGTGNEQFF
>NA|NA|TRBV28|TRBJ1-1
TGTGCCAGCAGTACATACAGGAGCCTCACTGAAGCTTTCTTT
CASSTYRSLTEAFF
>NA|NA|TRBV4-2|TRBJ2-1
TGTGCCAGCAGCCAAGTGGGATGGCGGGATGAGGATGAGCAGTTCTTC
CASSQVGWRDEDEQFF
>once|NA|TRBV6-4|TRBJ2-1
TGTGCCAGCAGTGAGTGGGCTAACTCCTACAATGAGCAGTTCTTC
CASSEWANSYNEQFF
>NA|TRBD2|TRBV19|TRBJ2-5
TGTGCCAGCAAATTAGCGGGAGCACAAGAGACCCAGTACTTC
CASKLAGAQETQYF
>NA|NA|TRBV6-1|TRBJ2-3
TGTGCCAGCAGTGAAGTGGCAGGGGCGGCAGATACGCAGTATTTT
CASSEVAGAADTQYF
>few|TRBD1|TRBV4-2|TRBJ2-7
TGTGCCAGCAGCCCGGACAGGGGGCACTACGAGCAGTACTTC
CASSPDRGHYEQYF
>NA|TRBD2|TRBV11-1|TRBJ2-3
TGTGCCAGCAGCCGGACTAGCGGACCTTCCCCCCGCCCGCAGTATTTT
CASSRTSGPSPRPQYF